This T cell receptor beta chain derives from a study of T cells after yellow fever vaccination. TCRdb redid the calling of the 5' RACE reads with MiXCR, one entry per CDR3 protein. The table includes tens of thousands of distinct CDR3 sequences, around 7.3% detected once. In this sample, this clonotype turned up a few times. The origin of this receptor is a man aged 30 to 45 who received the YFV17D yellow fever vaccine. Sequencing used CD8+ T cells sorted from PBMCs, obtained on the day of the yellow fever booster vaccination.

CDR3 nucleotides: TGCGCCAGCAGCCAAGATATGGCTAGCGGGAGTATCGACAATGAGCAGTTCTTC. Translated, it gives CASSQDMASGSIDNEQFF. The chain couples TRBV4-3 to TRBJ2-1; 10 bases map to TRBD2. The junction had 10 bases not matched to a gene; V was cut back by 0 bases and J by 5 bases. The germline V gene has CDR1 LGHNA and CDR2 YSLEER. The CDR3 extends over 18 amino acids.